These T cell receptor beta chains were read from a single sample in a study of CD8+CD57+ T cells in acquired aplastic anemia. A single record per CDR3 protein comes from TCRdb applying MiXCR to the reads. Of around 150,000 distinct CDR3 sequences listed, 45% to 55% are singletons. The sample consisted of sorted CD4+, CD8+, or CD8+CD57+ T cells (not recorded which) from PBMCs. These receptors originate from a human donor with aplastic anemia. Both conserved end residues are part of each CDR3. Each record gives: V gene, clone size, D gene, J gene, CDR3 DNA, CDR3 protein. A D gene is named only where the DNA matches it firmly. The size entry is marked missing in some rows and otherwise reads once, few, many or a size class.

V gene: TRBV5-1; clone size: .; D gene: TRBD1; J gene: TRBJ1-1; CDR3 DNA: TGCGCCAGCAGCTTGGGACAGGGGGCGGGTGAAGCTTTCTTT; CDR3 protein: CASSLGQGAGEAFF
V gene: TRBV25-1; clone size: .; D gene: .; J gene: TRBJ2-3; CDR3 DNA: TGTGCCGGCGCGAGAGGAGGAACAGATACGCAGTATTTT; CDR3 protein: CAGARGGTDTQYF
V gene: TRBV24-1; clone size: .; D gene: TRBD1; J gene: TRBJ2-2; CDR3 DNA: TGTGCCACTGGACAGGGTGACGCCGGGGAGCTGTTTTTT; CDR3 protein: CATGQGDAGELFF
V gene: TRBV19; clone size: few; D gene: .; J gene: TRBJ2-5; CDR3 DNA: TGTGCCAGCGAACAGGGCGGAGGGACCCAGTACTTC; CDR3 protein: CASEQGGGTQYF
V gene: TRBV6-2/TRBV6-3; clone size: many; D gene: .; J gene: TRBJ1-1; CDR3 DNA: TGTGCCAGCAGGCCGCCGCAGGGGAGATTAGAAGCTTTCTTT; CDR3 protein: CASRPPQGRLEAFF
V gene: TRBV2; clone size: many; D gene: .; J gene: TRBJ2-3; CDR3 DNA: TGTGCCAGCATATCCGCCCAGGGAACAGATACGCAGTATTTT; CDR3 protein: CASISAQGTDTQYF
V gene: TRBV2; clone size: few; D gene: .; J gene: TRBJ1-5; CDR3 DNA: TGTGCCAGCAGTGTCCGTAGCAATCAGCCCCAGCATTTT; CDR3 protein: CASSVRSNQPQHF
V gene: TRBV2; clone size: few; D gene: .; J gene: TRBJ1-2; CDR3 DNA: TGTGCCAGCAGTGGGGGGAACTTCTATGGCTACACCTTC; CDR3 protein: CASSGGNFYGYTF
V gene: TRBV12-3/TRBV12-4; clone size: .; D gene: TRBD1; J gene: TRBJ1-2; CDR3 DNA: TGTGCCAGCAGCCCACACGGGACAGGGGGAGGCTATGGCTACACCTTC; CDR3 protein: CASSPHGTGGGYGYTF
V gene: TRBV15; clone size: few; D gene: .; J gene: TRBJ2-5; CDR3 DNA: TGTGCCACCAGCAGGCGCAGGGCAGAGACCCAGTACTTC; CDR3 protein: CATSRRRAETQYF
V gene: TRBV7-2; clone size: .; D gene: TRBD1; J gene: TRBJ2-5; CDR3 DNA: TGTGCCAGCAGCGCGACAGGGGGCAAGGGGACCCAGTACTTC; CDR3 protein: CASSATGGKGTQYF
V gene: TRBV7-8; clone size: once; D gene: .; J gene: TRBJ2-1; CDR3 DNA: TGTGCCAGCAGCCAAGGGGGGCGGGTTGGGGTAGAGCAGTTCTTC; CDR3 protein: CASSQGGRVGVEQFF
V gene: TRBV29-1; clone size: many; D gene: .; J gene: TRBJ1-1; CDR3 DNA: TGCAGCGTGTTCTACACGGGCGAAATGAACACTGAAGCTTTCTTT; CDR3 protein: CSVFYTGEMNTEAFF
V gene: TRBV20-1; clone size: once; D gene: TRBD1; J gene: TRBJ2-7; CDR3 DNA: TGCAGTGCTAGGGAGGAACCGGGACAGGGGGCGAAAAACGAGCAGTACTTC; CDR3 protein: CSAREEPGQGAKNEQYF
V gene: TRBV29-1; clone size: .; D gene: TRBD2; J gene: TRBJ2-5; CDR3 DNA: TGCAGCGTGGGCGGCCGCTCTACGGGGGGAGGTGGAGAGACCCAGTACTTC; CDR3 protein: CSVGGRSTGGGGETQYF
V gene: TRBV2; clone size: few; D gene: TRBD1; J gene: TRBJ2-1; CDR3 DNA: TGTGCCAGCTCCGGGACAGGGGGCGATGAGCAGTTCTTC; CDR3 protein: CASSGTGGDEQFF
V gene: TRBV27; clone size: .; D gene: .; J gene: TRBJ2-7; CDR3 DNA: TGTGCCAGCAAAGAGACAATCTCCTACGAGCAGTACTTC; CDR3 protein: CASKETISYEQYF
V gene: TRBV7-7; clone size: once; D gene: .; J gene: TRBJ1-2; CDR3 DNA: TGTGCTAGCAGCTTAGCTGGCAGGGTCATTGGCTACACCTTC; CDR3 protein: CASSLAGRVIGYTF
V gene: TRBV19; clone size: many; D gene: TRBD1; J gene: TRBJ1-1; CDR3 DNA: TGTGCCAGCCGACAGGGTAGCACTGAAGCTTTCTTT; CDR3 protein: CASRQGSTEAFF
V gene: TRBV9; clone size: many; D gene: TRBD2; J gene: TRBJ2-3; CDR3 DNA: TGTGCCAGCAGCCCTACAAGGACTAGCGAGGGGGGAGATACGCAGTATTTT; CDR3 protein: CASSPTRTSEGGDTQYF
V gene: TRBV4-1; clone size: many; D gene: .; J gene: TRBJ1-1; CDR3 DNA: TGCGCCAGCAGCCAAGAAAATTTGGGGCAGGTGAACACTGAAGCTTTCTTT; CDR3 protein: CASSQENLGQVNTEAFF